This T cell receptor (beta chain) was profiled in a study of long-term antiretroviral therapy in people with HIV. Study-wide results and limits: Transplant donor controls retained higher diversity, though diversity increased after ART. Repertoires with HIV possessed tighter CDR3 length spans than those of controls.

Sampling of each donor yielded at least one pre-ART PBMC sample and at least two post-ART PBMC samples. Treatment for every participant with HIV took place in the United States. Germline lookup yields CDR1 MNHEY and CDR2 SMNVEV (reference sequence). The CDR3 contains 14 residues. Trimming took 8 bases from V and 1 from J, leaving 14 bases between them. They ran version v3.0 of the immunoSEQ assay at survey level. Assay: immunoSEQ multiplex PCR; the TCRdb copy retains only in-frame clones and omits some. The sample consists of about 20,000 clones, 90% of them appearing once. This clone was counted only a few times. Antigen specificity is unknown.

This chain joins TRBV27 and TRBJ1-1; the D gene is possibly TRBD1 (5 bases). Sequences were derived from unsorted PBMCs, sampled 4.4 years before starting antiretroviral therapy. The sequence derives from a woman in her 30s with HIV. The CDR3 nucleotides are TGTGCCAGCCGTCTGGGGCCGGGGAACACTGAAGCTTTCTTT. Translating it yields CASRLGPGNTEAFF.